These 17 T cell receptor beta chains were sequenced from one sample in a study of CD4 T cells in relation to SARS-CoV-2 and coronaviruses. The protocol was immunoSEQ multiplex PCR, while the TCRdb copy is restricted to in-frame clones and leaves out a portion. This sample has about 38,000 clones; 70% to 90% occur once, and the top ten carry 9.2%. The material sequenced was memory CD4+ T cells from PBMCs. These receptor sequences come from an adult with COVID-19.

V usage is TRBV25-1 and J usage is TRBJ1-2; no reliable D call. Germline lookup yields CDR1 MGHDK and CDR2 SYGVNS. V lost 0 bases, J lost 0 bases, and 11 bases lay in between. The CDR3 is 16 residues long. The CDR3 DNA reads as TGTGCCAGCAGTGAATATGCCCAGTTAGCTAACTATGGCTACACCTTC. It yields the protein CASSEYAQLANYGYTF.

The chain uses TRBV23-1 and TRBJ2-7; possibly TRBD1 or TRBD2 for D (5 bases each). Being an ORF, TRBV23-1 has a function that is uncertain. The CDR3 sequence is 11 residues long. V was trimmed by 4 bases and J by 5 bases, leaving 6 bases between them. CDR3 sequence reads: CASSRGDEQYF. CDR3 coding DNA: TGCGCCAGCAGTCGAGGGGACGAGCAGTACTTC.

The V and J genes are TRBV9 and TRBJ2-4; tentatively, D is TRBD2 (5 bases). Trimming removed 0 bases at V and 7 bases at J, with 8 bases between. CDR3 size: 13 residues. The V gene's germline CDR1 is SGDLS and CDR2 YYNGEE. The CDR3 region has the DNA TGTGCCAGCAGCGTAGTAGGGAGCAACATTCAGTACTTC. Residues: CASSVVGSNIQYF.

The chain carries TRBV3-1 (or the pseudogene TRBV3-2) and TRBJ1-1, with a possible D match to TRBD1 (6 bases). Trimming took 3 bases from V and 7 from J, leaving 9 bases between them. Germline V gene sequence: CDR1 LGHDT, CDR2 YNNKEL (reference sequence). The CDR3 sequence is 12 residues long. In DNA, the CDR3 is TGTGCCAGCAGCCATTCGGACAGTGAAGCTTTCTTT. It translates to CASSHSDSEAFF.

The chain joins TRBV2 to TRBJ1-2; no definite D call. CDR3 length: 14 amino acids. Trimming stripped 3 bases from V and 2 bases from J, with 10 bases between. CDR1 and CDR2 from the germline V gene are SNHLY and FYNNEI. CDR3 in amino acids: CASSDPPANYGYTF. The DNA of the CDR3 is TGTGCCAGCAGTGACCCTCCCGCCAACTATGGCTACACCTTC.

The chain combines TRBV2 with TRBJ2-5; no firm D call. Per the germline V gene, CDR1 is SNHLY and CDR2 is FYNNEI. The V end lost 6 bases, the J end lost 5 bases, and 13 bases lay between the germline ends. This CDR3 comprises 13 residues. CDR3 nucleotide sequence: TGTGCCAGCAGCCCCATATCCAGGGAGACCCAGTACTTC. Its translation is CASSPISRETQYF. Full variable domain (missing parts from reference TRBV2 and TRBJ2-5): EPEVTQTPSHQVTQMGQEVILRCVPISNHLYFYWYRQILGQKVEFLVSFYNNEISEKSEIFDDQFSVERPDGSNFTLKIRSTKLEDSAMYFCASSPISRETQYFGPGTRLLVL.

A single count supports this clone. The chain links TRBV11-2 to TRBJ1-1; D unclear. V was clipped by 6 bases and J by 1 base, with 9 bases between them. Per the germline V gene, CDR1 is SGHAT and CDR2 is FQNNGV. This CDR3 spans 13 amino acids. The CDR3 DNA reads TGTGCCAGCAGTCACCAGCCGAACACTGAAGCTTTCTTT. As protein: CASSHQPNTEAFF.

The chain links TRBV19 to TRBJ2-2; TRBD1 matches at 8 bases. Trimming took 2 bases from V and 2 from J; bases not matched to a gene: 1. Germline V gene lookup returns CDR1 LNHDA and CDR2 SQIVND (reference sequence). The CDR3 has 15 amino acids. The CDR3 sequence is CASSIQGANTGELFF. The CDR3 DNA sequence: TGTGCCAGTAGTATACAGGGGGCTAACACCGGGGAGCTGTTTTTT.

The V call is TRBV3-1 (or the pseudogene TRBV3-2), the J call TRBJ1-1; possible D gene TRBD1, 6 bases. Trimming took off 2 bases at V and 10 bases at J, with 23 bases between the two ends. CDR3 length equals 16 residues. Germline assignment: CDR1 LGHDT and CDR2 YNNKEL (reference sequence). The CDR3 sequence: CASSQRLLRGRGGAFF. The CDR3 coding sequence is TGTGCCAGCAGCCAACGGCTTCTTAGGGGGAGGGGGGGAGCTTTCTTT.

In DNA, the CDR3 is TGTGCCAGCAGCTTGGGTAGCGGGGGGGCTGCTTGGACCGGGGAGCTGTTTTTT. It specifies CASSLGSGGAAWTGELFF. This chain links TRBV11-3 with TRBJ2-2, with 11 bases aligning to TRBD2. CDR3 length equals 18 residues. V lost 3 bases, J lost 5 bases, and 11 bases stayed unmatched. The germline V gene has CDR1 SGHNT and CDR2 YENEEA.

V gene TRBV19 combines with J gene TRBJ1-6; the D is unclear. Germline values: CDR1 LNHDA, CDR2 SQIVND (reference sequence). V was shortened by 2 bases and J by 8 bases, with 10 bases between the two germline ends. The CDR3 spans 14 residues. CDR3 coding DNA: TGTGCCAGTAGTATACGAGGGTTTGATTCACCCCTCCACTTT. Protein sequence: CASSIRGFDSPLHF.

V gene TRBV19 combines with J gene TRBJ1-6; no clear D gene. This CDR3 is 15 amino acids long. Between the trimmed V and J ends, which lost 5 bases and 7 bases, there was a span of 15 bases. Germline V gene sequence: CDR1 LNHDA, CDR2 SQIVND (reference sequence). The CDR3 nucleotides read TGTGCCAGTAGTCTAAACAGCGGGGAGAATTCACCCCTCCACTTT. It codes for CASSLNSGENSPLHF.

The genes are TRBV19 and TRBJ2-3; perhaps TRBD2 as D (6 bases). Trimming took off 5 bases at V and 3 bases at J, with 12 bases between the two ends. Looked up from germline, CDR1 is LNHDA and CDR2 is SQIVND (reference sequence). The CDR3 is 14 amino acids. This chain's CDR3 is CASSLGTPTDTQYF. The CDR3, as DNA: TGTGCCAGTAGTCTTGGGACTCCAACAGATACGCAGTATTTT.

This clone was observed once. The DNA for the CDR3 is TGTGCCAGCAGTCGGCATTCACCCCTCCACTTT. Its translation: CASSRHSPLHF. This rearrangement joins TRBV12-3 or TRBV12-4 to TRBJ1-6; D gene ambiguous. CDR3 size: 11 residues. The ends were cut back, 5 bases at V and 8 bases at J, with 4 bases in the middle.

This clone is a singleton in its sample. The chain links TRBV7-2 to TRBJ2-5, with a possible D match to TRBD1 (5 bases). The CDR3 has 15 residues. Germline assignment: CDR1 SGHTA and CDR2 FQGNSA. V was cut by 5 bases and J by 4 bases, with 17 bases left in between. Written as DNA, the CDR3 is TGTGCCAGCAGCGTCTCAGGGTTAGCCGGAGAGACCCAGTACTTC. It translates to CASSVSGLAGETQYF.

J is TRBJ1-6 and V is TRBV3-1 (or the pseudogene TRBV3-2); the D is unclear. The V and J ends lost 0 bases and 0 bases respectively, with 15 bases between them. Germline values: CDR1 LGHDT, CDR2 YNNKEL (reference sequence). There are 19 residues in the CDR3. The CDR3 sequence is CASSQDEYAASSYNSPLHF. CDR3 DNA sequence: TGTGCCAGCAGCCAAGATGAGTATGCAGCGAGCTCCTATAATTCACCCCTCCACTTT.

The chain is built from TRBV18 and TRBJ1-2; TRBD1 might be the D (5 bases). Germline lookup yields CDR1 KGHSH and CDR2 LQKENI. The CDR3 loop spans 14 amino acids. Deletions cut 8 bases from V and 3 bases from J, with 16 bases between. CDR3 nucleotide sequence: TGTGCCAGCCGCCCTCCTGGGACTGACTATGGCTACACCTTC. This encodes CASRPPGTDYGYTF.